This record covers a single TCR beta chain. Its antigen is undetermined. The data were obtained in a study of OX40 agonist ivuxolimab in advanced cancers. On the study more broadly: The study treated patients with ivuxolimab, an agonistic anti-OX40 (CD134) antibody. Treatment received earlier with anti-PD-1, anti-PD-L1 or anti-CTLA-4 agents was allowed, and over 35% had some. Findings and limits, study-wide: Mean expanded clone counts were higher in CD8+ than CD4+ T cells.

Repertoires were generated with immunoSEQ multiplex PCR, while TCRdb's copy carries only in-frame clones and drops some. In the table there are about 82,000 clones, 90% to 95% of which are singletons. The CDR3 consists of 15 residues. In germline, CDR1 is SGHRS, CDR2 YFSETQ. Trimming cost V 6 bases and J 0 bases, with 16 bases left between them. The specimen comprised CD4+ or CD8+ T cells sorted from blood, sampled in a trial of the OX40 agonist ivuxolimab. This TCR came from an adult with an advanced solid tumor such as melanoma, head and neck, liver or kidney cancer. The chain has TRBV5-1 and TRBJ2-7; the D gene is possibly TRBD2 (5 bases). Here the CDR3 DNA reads TGCGCCAGCACCTCCGATGGACTCTCCTCCTACGAGCAGTACTTC. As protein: CASTSDGLSSYEQYF.